Listed here is a single TCR beta chain. Its antigen is unknown. Individually, TCR cDNA molecules were each labelled with a unique molecular identifier. TCRdb recomputed calls from the 5' RACE reads with MiXCR, one row per CDR3 protein. The sample includes roughly 5,000 distinct CDR3 sequences, 15% to 20% of them seen just once. J gave up 8 bases and V 10 bases, and 9 bases lay outside the gene matches. Germline lookup yields CDR1 MNHEY and CDR2 SMNVEV (reference sequence). The CDR3 is 13 amino acids. This sample was included in a study of spatial heterogeneity in lung cancer. As to time point: sample taken at primary tumor resection. The study, taken as a whole, reports: Mutation counts in tumors were tracked by counts of expanded intratumoral alpha and beta TCRs.

The sequencing here drew on lung tumor tissue, taken at surgery. The gene calls are TRBV27 and TRBJ1-4; 8 nucleotides line up with TRBD1. The origin of this receptor is a male donor with early-stage non-small cell lung cancer. The DNA of the CDR3 is TGTGCCACTTCACAGGGGGGGGGCGAAAAACTGTTTTTT. It specifies CATSQGGGEKLFF.